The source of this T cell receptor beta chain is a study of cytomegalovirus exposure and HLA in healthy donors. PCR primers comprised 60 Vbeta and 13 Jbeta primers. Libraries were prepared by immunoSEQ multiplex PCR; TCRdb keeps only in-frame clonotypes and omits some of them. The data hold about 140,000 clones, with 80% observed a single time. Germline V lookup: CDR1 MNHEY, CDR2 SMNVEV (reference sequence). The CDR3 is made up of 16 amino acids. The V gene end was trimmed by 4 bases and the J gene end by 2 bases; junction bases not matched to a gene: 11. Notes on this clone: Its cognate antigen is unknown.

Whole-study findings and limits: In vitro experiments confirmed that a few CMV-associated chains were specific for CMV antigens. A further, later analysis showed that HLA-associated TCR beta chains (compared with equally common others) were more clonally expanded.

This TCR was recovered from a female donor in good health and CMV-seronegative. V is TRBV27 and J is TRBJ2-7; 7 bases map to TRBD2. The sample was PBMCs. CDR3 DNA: TGTGCCAGCAGTTGGTCCCTCGGGGGGAGGACCTACGAGCAGTACTTC. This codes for CASSWSLGGRTYEQYF.